One sample yielded the 10 T cell receptor beta chains listed below, sequenced in a study of blood T cell repertoires in COVID-19. Produced via immunoSEQ multiplex PCR; TCRdb's table is partial and in-frame only. Among fewer than 25,000 clones listed, over 85% were seen once. Specimen: peripheral blood. The receptor source for this set is a woman aged 80 or over with active COVID-19.

V gene TRBV6-2 or TRBV6-3 combines with J gene TRBJ2-7; 9 nucleotides line up with TRBD1. Per the germline V gene, CDR1 is MNHEY and CDR2 is SVGEGT. Losses at the gene ends were 4 bases for V and 4 bases for J; bases not matched to a gene: 5. The CDR3 is made up of 14 amino acids. The CDR3: CASSFFGTGYEQYF. The CDR3 nucleotides are TGTGCCAGCAGTTTCTTTGGGACAGGGTACGAGCAGTACTTC.

The chain employs TRBV3-1 (or the pseudogene TRBV3-2) and TRBJ2-3; D is uncertain. V gave up 2 bases and J gave up 5 bases, with 2 bases separating them. The germline gives CDR1 LGHDT, CDR2 YNNKEL (reference sequence). The CDR3 extends over 11 amino acids. The CDR3 sequence is CASSQQDTQYF. In DNA form, the CDR3 reads TGTGCCAGCAGCCAACAAGATACGCAGTATTTT.

The V gene is TRBV27, the J gene TRBJ2-5; D is possibly TRBD1 (5 bases). V shed 4 bases and J shed 2 bases, with 8 bases lying between them. The length of the CDR3 is 13 residues. From germline, CDR1 is MNHEY and CDR2 SMNVEV (reference sequence). CDR3 in amino acids: CASSYRQQETQYF. The DNA of the CDR3 is TGTGCCAGCAGTTATAGACAGCAAGAGACCCAGTACTTC.

The chain joins TRBV6-2 or TRBV6-3 to TRBJ1-1; a weak D match, TRBD1 (5 bases). Per the germline V gene, CDR1 is MNHEY and CDR2 is SVGEGT. This CDR3 comprises 16 residues. V was trimmed by 4 bases and J by 0 bases, leaving 15 bases between them. CDR3 nucleotide sequence: TGTGCCAGCAGTTCCCTTCTGGGGGGGATGAACACTGAAGCTTTCTTT. Protein product: CASSSLLGGMNTEAFF.

This clone was counted once. The V and J genes are TRBV19 and TRBJ2-1; possibly TRBD1 for D (6 bases). The V and J ends lost 5 bases and 7 bases respectively, with 12 bases between them. Looked up from germline, CDR1 is LNHDA and CDR2 is SQIVND (reference sequence). This CDR3 region has 13 residues. CDR3: CASSRGQPNEQFF. In DNA, the CDR3 is TGTGCCAGTAGTCGAGGACAGCCTAATGAGCAGTTCTTC.

This chain's CDR3 is CASSPPGQTNEKLFF. CDR3 DNA sequence: TGTGCCAGTAGTCCTCCGGGACAGACTAATGAAAAACTGTTTTTT. The chain employs TRBV19 and TRBJ1-4; 7 bases fit TRBD1. Germline V gene lookup returns CDR1 LNHDA and CDR2 SQIVND (reference sequence). The CDR3 consists of 15 residues. V shed 5 bases and J 2 bases; nucleotides not matched to a gene: 5. The full variable domain, with the rest looked up from reference TRBV19 and TRBJ1-4, is DGGITQSPKYLFRKEGQNVTLSCEQNLNHDAMYWYRQDPGQGLRLIYYSQIVNDFQKGDIAEGYSVSREKKESFPLTVTSAQKNPTAFYLCASSPPGQTNEKLFFGSGTQLSVL.

The chain employs TRBV5-1 and TRBJ1-1; D is unclear. V was clipped by 0 bases and J by 6 bases, with 9 bases between them. Germline CDR1 is SGHRS and CDR2 is YFSETQ. The length of the CDR3 is 13 residues. CDR3 nucleotide sequence: TGCGCCAGCAGCTTGGAACGACTTTCTGAAGCTTTCTTT. Translation: CASSLERLSEAFF.

J is TRBJ2-7 and V is TRBV19; tentative D call: TRBD2 (5 bases). This CDR3 comprises 13 residues. Germline V gives CDR1 LNHDA, CDR2 SQIVND (reference sequence). Trimming pared 5 bases from V and 3 bases from J, leaving 11 bases between. The DNA of the CDR3 is TGTGCCAGTAGTTCCGGACTCAACTACGAGCAGTACTTC. As protein: CASSSGLNYEQYF.

The V and J genes are TRBV18 and TRBJ1-1; D is uncertain. V lost 5 bases and J lost 0, with 7 bases in between. The CDR3 extends over 13 amino acids. Germline lookup yields CDR1 KGHSH and CDR2 LQKENI. CDR3 coding DNA: TGTGCCAGCTCAGTTGACATGAACACTGAAGCTTTCTTT. This translates into CASSVDMNTEAFF.

This clone was seen a few times. The V call is TRBV11-2, the J call TRBJ1-2; D may be TRBD1 (5 bases). V was trimmed by 0 bases and J by 4 bases, leaving 12 bases between them. The CDR3 is made up of 15 amino acids. Germline V lookup: CDR1 SGHAT, CDR2 FQNNGV. CDR3 nucleotides: TGTGCCAGCAGCTTAGAACCCGGGGGGATCTATGGCTACACCTTC. Protein product: CASSLEPGGIYGYTF.